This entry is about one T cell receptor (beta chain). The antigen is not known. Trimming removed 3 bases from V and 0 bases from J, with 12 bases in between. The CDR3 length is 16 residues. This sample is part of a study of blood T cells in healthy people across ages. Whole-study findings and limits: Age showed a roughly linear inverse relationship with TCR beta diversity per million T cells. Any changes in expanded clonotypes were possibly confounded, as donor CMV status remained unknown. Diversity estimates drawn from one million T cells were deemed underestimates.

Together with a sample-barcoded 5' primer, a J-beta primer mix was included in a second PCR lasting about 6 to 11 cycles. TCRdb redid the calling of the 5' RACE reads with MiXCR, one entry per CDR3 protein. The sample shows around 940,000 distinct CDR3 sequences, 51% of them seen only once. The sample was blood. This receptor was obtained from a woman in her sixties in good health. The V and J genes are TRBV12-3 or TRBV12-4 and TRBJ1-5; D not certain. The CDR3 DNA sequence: TGTGCCAGCAGTTTTATAACAGATTATAGCAATCAGCCCCAGCATTTT. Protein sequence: CASSFITDYSNQPQHF.